This T cell receptor (beta chain) is drawn from a study of T cell repertoires in cytomegalovirus infection. This clonotype has just a few counts. Its specificity is not known. TCRdb ran MiXCR on the reads and lists one entry per CDR3 protein. This repertoire shows about 85,000 distinct CDR3 sequences, approximately 43% found once; its top ten account for 90% to 95%. The germline gives CDR1 SGHVS, CDR2 FNYEAQ. V lost 3 bases and J 6 bases, leaving 12 bases between the germline ends. The CDR3 has 14 amino acids. The clonotype was recovered from a human donor in good health (CMV status not recorded). Some clones in this sample may be carry-over from other donors' samples. The V gene is TRBV7-6, the J gene TRBJ2-1; the D gene could be TRBD1 or TRBD2 (6 bases each). Sequenced here: CD8+ T cells from cultured PBMCs, sampled from culture after CMV antigen stimulation. The CDR3 region is CASSFGGGANEQFF. The DNA of the CDR3 is TGTGCCAGCAGCTTTGGGGGCGGGGCCAATGAGCAGTTCTTC.